The T cell receptor beta chain under discussion was sequenced for a study of T cells in Graves' hyperthyroidism and ophthalmopathy. Uncontrolled infection, other autoimmune disease, pregnancy or lactation disqualified patients from enrolment. Looked up from germline, CDR1 is SGHAT and CDR2 is FQNNGV. The ends lost 5 bases at V and 0 bases at J; junction bases unmatched: 3. The CDR3 contains 14 residues. Whole-study findings and limits: Prediction of ophthalmopathy progression came a median approximately 6 months pre-onset.

Notes on this clonotype: Its target is not known.

TCR beta CDR3 region amplification was performed from RNA transcripts. HTBI primers were employed in a first-round RT-PCR of the TCR CDR3. TCRdb re-derived calls from the multiplex PCR reads in MiXCR, one entry per CDR3 protein. The repertoire has about 580,000 distinct CDR3 sequences, more than 45% of them found once; the top ten carry roughly 8.2%. Sequences were obtained from peripheral blood or thyroid tissue (not recorded which). The sequence derives from a young woman with Graves' hyperthyroidism. The V call is TRBV11-2, the J call TRBJ2-5; 7 positions agree with TRBD1. CDR3 protein: CASSHDRDQETQYF. CDR3 in DNA: TGTGCCAGCAGCCATGACAGGGACCAAGAGACCCAGTACTTC. Combining the CDR3 with reference TRBV11-2 and TRBJ2-5 gives the whole variable domain EAGVAQSPRYKIIEKRQSVAFWCNPISGHATLYWYQQILGQGPKLLIQFQNNGVVDDSQLPKDRFSAERLKGVDSTLKIQPAKLEDSAVYLCASSHDRDQETQYFGPGTRLLVL.